One T cell receptor (beta chain) is described in this entry. Antigen specificity is unknown. PCR used 60 Vbeta primers and 13 Jbeta primers. TCRdb's table, derived via immunoSEQ multiplex PCR, lists solely in-frame clones and lacks some. This table holds about 190,000 clones, more than 75% found once. The data belong to a study of cytomegalovirus exposure and HLA in healthy donors. The study's findings and limits: It was reported in a later analysis that an Asian-associated ancestry cluster showed fewer N-insertions than the approximately 700-donor mean. The study listed approximately 160 cytomegalovirus-associated TCR beta chains. Follow-up analysis found HLA locus-dependent TCR association rates, highest for DRB1 and lowest for HLA-C. Indistinguishable V segments, including TRBV6-2 and TRBV6-3, were excluded.

CDR3 size: 17 residues. Germline V gene sequence: CDR1 SGHNT, CDR2 YYREEE (reference sequence). V lost 4 bases, J lost 4 bases, and 6 bases stayed unmatched. The source of this sequence is a woman aged 50 to 60 in good health and CMV-seropositive. Sequenced: PBMCs. The V gene is TRBV5-4, the J gene TRBJ2-2; 14 bases align to TRBD2. Written as DNA, the CDR3 is TGTGCCAGCAGCGCCGGGGGACTAGCGGGGGCCACCGGGGAGCTGTTTTTT. Its translation is CASSAGGLAGATGELFF.